Sequencing of this T cell receptor beta chain was carried out in a study of blood T cell repertoires in COVID-19. CDR1 is SGHRS and CDR2 is YFSETQ in the germline V gene. Trimming pared 4 bases from V and 2 bases from J, leaving 13 bases between. The CDR3 is 14 amino acids. The protocol was immunoSEQ multiplex PCR, while the TCRdb copy is restricted to in-frame clones and leaves out a portion. The sample has around 94,000 clones, 85% to 90% seen once. The chain links TRBV5-1 to TRBJ2-7; tentative D call: TRBD2 (5 bases). Sequences were obtained from peripheral blood. This sequence originates from a man in his fifties with active or convalescent COVID-19. CDR3 bases: TGCGCCAGCAGCGAAGGACTGGGCCCCTACGAGCAGTACTTC. Amino acids: CASSEGLGPYEQYF.